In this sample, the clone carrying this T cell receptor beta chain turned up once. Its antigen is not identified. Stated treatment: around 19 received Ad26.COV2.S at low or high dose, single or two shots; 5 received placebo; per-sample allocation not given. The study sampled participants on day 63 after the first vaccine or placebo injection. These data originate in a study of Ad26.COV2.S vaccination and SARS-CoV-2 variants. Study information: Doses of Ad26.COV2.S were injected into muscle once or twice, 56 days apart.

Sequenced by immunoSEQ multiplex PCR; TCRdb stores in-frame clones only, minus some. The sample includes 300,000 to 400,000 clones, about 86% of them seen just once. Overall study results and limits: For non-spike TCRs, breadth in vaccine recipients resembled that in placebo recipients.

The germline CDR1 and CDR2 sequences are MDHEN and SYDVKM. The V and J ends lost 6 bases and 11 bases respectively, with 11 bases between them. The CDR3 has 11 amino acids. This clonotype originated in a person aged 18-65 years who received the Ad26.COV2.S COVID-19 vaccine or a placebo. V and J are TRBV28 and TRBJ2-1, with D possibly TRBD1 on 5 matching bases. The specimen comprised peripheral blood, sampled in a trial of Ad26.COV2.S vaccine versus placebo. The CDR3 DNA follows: TGTGCCAGCAGCTTAAGGGGTCAGCAGTTCTTC. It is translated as CASSLRGQQFF.